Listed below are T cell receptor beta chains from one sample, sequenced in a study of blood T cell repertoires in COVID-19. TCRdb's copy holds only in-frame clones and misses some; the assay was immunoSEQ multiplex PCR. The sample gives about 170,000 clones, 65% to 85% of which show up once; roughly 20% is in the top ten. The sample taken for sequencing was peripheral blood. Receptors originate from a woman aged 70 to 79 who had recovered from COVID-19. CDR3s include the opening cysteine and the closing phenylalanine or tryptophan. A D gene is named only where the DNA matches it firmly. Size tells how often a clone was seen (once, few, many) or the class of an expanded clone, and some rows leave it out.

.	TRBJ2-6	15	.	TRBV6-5	TGTGCCAGCACGGGGACACACTCTGGGGCCAACGTCCTGACTTTC	CASTGTHSGANVLTF
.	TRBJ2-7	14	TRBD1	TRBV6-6	TGTGCCAGCAGCCGACAGGGGGTCTGCTACGAGCAGTACTTC	CASSRQGVCYEQYF
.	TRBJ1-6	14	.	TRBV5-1	TGCGCCAGCAGCTTTGCCGGGGGTAATTCACCCCTCCACTTT	CASSFAGGNSPLHF
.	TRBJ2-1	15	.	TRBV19	TGTGCCAGTAGCCCCCCGTTGGTAGCTCACAATGAGCAGTTCTTC	CASSPPLVAHNEQFF
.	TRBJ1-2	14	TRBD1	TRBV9	TGTGCCAGCAGCCCAAGACAGGGTGACTATGGCTACACCTTC	CASSPRQGDYGYTF
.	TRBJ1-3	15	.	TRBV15	TGTGCCACCAGCACCTCAGTCACCTCTGGAAACACCATATATTTT	CATSTSVTSGNTIYF
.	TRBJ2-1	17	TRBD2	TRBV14	TGTGCCAGCAGCCAAGATAGGGCGGGACTAGCGCCTTTCGGGCAGTTCTTC	CASSQDRAGLAPFGQFF
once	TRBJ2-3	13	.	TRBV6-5	TGTGCCAGCAGTTCTCCTGTCTCGGATACGCAGTATTTT	CASSSPVSDTQYF
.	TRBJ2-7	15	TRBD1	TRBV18	TGTGCCAGCTCACCAATCACCCAGGGGGTCTACGAGCAGTACTTC	CASSPITQGVYEQYF
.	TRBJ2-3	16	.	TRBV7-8	TGTGCCAGCAGCTTAGGGCATAGCGGAGTGGCAGATACGCAGTATTTT	CASSLGHSGVADTQYF
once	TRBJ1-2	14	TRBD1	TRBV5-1	TGCGCCAGCAGCTGGGGACAGGGGGCCTATGGCTACACCTTC	CASSWGQGAYGYTF
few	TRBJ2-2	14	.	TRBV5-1	TGCGCCAGCAGCGCTGGGGCGGAGGGCAGGGAGCTGTTTTTT	CASSAGAEGRELFF
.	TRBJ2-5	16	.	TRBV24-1	TGTGCCACCAGTGATGGCGGCAGGGCCCCATCCGAGACCCAGTACTTC	CATSDGGRAPSETQYF
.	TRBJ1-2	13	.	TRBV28	TGTGCCAGCAGTTTGGGAGGGGTAGGGGGCTACACCTTC	CASSLGGVGGYTF
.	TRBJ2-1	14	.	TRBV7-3	TGTGCCAGCAGCTTAAGCGGCGCAGGGCCCGAGCAGTTCTTC	CASSLSGAGPEQFF
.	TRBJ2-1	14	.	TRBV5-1	TGCGCCAGCAGCCGGAGGCTCGGCTACAATGAGCAGTTCTTC	CASSRRLGYNEQFF
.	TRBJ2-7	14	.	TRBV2	TGTGCCAGCAGTGGGCAGGGTCTACCCTACGAGCAGTACTTC	CASSGQGLPYEQYF
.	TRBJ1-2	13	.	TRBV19	TGTGCCAGTACCCAAATCCCGGGACACCGCTACACCTTC	CASTQIPGHRYTF
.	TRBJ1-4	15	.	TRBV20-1	TGCAGTGCTAGTTCTGGGCAGGCGGCGGGGGAAAAACTGTTTTTT	CSASSGQAAGEKLFF
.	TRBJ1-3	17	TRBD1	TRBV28	TGTGCCAGCCGCAATGTGGGGACAGGCTTAGGTGGAAACACCATATATTTT	CASRNVGTGLGGNTIYF
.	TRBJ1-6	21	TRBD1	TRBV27	TGTGCCAGCAGTTTATGGTCCAGACAGGGAGCCGTCGGCTCCTATAATTCACCCCTCCACTTT	CASSLWSRQGAVGSYNSPLHF
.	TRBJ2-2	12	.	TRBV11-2	TGTGCCAGCAGCTACCCAGGGGGGGAGCTGTTTTTT	CASSYPGGELFF
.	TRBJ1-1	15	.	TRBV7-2	TGTGCCAGCAGCTTATGGCGGGGGTTGAACACTGAAGCTTTCTTT	CASSLWRGLNTEAFF
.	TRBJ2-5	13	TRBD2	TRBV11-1	TGTGCCAGCAGCCCCCCGGGGGGGGAGACCCAGTACTTC	CASSPPGGETQYF
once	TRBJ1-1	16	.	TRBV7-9	TGTGCCAGCAGCTTAACCGGACTCGGAATGAACACTGAAGCTTTCTTT	CASSLTGLGMNTEAFF
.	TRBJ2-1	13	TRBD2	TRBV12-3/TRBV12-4	TGTGCCAGCAGACTAGCGGGAGGGGAAGAGCAGTTCTTC	CASRLAGGEEQFF
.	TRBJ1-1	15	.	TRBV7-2	TGTGCCAGCAGCCCATACAGGGCGGGGAACACTGAAGCTTTCTTT	CASSPYRAGNTEAFF
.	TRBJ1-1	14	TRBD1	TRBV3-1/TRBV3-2	TGTGCCAGCAGCCGACAGGGCCTACACCCTGAAGCTTTCTTT	CASSRQGLHPEAFF
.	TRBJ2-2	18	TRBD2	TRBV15	TGTGCCACCAGCAGGGACCGACTAGCGGGGGAGTACACCGGGGAGCTGTTTTTT	CATSRDRLAGEYTGELFF
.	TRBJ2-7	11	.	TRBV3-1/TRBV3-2	TGTGCCAGCAGCCTTTACTACGAGCAGTACTTC	CASSLYYEQYF
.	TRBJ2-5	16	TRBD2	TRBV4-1	TGCGCCAGCAGCCAAGGGGCTAGCGGGCCTCCGGAGACCCAGTACTTC	CASSQGASGPPETQYF
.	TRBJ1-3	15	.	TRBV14	TGTGCCAGCAGCCGCCTAGCTGGGGTGGGAAACACCATATATTTT	CASSRLAGVGNTIYF
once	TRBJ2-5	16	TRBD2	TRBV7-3	TGTGCCAGCAGCTTAGGGAGGCGGGGGGTCCAAGAGACCCAGTACTTC	CASSLGRRGVQETQYF
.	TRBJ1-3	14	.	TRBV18	TGTGCCAGCTCACCCCGTCCCGACAGCAACACCATATATTTT	CASSPRPDSNTIYF
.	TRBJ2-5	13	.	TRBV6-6	TGTGCCAGCAGCGCCCAAGTGAGGGAGACCCAGTACTTC	CASSAQVRETQYF
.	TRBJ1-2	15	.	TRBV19	TGTGCCAGTAGTATGCCGGGGACATCTGCCTATGGCTACACCTTC	CASSMPGTSAYGYTF
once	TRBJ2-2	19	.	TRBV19	TGTGCCAGTAGTATAGATTTGGGGCCGGGAGCTTGGGACACCGGGGAGCTGTTTTTT	CASSIDLGPGAWDTGELFF
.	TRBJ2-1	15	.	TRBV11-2	TGTGCCAGCAGCCCACAACTAGTGTCTGCCGATGAGCAGTTCTTC	CASSPQLVSADEQFF
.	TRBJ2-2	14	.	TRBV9	TGTGCCAGCAGCGTAATAGCCACCACCGGGGAGCTGTTTTTT	CASSVIATTGELFF
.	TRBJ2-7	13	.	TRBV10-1	TGCGCCAGCAGTCCTCGGGGAAACTACGAGCAGTACTTC	CASSPRGNYEQYF